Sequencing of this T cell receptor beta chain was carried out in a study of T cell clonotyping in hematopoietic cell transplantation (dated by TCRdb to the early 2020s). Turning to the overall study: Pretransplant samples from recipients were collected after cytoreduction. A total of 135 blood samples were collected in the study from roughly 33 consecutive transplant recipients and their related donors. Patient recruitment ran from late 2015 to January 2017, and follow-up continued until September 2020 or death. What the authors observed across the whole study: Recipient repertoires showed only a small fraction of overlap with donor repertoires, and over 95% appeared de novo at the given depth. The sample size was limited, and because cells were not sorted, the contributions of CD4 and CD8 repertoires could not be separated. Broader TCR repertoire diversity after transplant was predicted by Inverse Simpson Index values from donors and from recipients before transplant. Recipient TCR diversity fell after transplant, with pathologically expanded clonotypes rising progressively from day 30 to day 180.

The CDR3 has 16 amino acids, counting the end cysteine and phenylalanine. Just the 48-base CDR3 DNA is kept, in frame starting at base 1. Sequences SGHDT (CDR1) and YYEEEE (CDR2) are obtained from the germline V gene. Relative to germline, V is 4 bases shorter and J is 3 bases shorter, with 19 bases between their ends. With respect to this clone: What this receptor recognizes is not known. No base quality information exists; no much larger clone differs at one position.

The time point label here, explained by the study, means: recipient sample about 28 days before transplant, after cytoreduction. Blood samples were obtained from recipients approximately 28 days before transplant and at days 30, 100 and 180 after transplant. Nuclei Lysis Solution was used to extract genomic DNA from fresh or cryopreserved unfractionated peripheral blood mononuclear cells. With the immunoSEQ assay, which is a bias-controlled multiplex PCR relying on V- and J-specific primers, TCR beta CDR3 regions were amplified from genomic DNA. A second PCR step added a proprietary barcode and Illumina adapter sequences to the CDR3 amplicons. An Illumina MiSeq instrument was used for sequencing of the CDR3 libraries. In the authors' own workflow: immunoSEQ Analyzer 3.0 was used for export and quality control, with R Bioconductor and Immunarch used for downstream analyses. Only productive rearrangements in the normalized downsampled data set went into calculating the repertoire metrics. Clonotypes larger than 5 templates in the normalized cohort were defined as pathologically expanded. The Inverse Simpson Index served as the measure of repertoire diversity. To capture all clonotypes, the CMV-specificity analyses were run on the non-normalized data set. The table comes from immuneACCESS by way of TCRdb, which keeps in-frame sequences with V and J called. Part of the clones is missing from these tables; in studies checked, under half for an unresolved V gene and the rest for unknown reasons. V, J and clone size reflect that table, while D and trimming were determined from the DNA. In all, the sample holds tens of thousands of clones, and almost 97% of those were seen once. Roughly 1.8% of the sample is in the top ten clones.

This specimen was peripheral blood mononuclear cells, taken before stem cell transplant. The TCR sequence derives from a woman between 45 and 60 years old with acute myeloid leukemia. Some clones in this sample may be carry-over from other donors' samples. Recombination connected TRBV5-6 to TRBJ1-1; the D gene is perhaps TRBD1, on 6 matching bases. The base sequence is TGTGCCAGCAGCCGCCGTACGGGGGCGAGGGACACTGAAGCTTTCTTT. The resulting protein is CASSRRTGARDTEAFF.